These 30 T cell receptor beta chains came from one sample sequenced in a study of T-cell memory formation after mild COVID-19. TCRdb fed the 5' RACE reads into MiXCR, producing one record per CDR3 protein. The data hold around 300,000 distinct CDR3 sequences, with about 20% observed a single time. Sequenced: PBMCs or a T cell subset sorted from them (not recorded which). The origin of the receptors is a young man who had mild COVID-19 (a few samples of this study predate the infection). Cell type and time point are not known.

The CDR3 DNA sequence: TGTGCCAGCAGAAGCGGGGGGGGCACCGGGGAGCTGTTTTTT. This gives the protein CASRSGGGTGELFF. The rearrangement uses TRBV7-3 and TRBJ2-2, with 10 nucleotides matching TRBD2. The CDR3 has 14 amino acids. Germline CDR1 and CDR2: SGHTA and FQGTGA. The ends lost 6 bases at V and 4 bases at J; junction bases unmatched: 2.

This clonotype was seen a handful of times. The CDR3 loop is CASSQDSGSKNIQYF. Written as DNA, the CDR3 is TGTGCCAGCAGCCAAGACAGCGGATCTAAAAACATTCAGTACTTC. V gene TRBV3-1 combines with J gene TRBJ2-4, with TRBD2 as a possible D gene (5 bases). This CDR3 comprises 15 residues. The germline V gene has CDR1 LGHDT and CDR2 YNNKEL (reference sequence). The V end was cut by 0 bases, the J end by 4 bases, with 10 bases between.

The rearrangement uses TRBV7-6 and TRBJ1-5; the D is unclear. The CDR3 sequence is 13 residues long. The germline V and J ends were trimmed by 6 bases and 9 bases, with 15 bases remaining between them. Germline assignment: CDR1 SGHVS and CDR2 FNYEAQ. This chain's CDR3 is CASSRTAEGPQHF. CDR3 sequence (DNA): TGTGCCAGCAGTCGGACGGCCGAAGGGCCCCAGCATTTT.

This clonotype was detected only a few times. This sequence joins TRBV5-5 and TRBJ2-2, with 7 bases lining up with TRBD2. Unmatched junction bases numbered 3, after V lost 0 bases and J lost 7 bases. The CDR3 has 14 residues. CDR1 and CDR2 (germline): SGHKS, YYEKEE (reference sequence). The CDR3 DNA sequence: TGTGCCAGCAGCTTGGAGGGGAGGGACGGGGAGCTGTTTTTT. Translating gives CASSLEGRDGELFF.

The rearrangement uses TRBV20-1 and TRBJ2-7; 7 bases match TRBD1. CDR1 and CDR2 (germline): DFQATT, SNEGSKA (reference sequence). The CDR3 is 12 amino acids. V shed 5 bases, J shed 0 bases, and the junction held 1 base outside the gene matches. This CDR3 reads CSARDSSYEQYF. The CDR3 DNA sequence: TGCAGTGCTCGGGACAGCTCCTACGAGCAGTACTTC.

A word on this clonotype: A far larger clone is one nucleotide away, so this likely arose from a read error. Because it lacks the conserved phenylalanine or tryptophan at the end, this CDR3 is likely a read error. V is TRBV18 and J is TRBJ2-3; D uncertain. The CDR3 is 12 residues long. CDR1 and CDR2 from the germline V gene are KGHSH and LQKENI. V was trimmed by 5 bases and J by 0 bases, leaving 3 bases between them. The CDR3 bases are TGTGCCAGCTCAACTAGCACAGATACGCAGTATTTA. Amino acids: CASSTSTDTQYL.

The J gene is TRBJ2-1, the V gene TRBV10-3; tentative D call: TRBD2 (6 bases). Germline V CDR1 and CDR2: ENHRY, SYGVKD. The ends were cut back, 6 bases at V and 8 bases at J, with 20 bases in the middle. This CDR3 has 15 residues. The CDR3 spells CAISPRDSNRHEQFF. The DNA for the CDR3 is TGTGCCATCAGCCCCCGGGACTCGAACCGCCATGAGCAGTTCTTC.

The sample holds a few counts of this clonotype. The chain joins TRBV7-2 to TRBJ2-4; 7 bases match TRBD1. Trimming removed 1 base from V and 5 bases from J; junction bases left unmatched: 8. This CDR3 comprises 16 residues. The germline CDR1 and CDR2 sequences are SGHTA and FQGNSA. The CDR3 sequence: CASSLGGDRVENIQYF. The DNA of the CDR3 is TGTGCCAGCAGCTTAGGGGGCGACAGGGTGGAAAACATTCAGTACTTC.

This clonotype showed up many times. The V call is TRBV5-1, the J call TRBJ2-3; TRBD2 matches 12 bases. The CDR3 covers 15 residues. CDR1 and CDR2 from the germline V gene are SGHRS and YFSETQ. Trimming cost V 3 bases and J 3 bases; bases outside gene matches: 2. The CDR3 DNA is TGCGCCAGCAGCTCTAGCGGGGGGGCAACAGATACGCAGTATTTT. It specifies CASSSSGGATDTQYF. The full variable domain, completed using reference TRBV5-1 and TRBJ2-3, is KAGVTQTPRYLIKTRGQQVTLSCSPISGHRSVSWYQQTPGQGLQFLFEYFSETQRNKGNFPGRFSGRQFSNSRSEMNVSTLELGDSALYLCASSSSGGATDTQYFGPGTRLTVL.

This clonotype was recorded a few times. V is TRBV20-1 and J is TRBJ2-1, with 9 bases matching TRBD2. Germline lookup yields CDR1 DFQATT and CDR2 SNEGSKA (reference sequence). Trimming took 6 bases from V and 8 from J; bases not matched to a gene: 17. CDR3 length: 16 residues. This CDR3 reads CSAQVPGTSKGDEQFF. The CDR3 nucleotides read TGCAGTGCCCAGGTCCCCGGGACTAGCAAGGGGGATGAGCAGTTCTTC.

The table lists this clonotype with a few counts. CDR3 protein: CASSLESGARETQYF. CDR3 coding DNA: TGCGCCAGCAGCTTGGAGTCCGGGGCCCGAGAGACCCAGTACTTC. This rearrangement joins TRBV5-1 to TRBJ2-5; D possibly matches TRBD1 or TRBD2 (5 bases each). The V gene's germline CDR1 is SGHRS and CDR2 YFSETQ. Trimming cost V 0 bases and J 4 bases, with 13 bases left between them. The CDR3 covers 15 residues.

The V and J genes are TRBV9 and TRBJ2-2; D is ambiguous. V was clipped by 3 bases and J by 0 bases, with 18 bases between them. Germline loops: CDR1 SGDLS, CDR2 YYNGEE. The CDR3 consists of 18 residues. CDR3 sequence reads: CASSASLSSMANTGELFF. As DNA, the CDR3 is TGTGCCAGCAGCGCCTCCCTCAGCTCGATGGCGAACACCGGGGAGCTGTTTTTT.

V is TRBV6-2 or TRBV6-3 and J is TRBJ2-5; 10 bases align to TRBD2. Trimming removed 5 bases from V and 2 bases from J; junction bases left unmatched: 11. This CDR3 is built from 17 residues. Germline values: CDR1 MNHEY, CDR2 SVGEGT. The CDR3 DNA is TGTGCCAGCAGTACCCCCTTAGCGGGGGGCACACAAGAGACCCAGTACTTC. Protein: CASSTPLAGGTQETQYF.

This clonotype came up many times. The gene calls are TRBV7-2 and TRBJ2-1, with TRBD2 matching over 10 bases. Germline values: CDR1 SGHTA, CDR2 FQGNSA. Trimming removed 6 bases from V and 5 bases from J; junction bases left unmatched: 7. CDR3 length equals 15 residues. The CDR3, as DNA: TGTGCCAGCAGGTTGCTAGCGGGGGACAACAATGAGCAGTTCTTC. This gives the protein CASRLLAGDNNEQFF.

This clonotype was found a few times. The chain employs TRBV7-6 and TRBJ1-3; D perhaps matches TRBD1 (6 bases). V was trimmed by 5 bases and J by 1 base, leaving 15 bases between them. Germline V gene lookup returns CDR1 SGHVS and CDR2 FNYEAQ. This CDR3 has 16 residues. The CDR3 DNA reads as TGTGCCAGCAGCGCCAGGGGAGAGGGGTCTGGAAACACCATATATTTT. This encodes CASSARGEGSGNTIYF.

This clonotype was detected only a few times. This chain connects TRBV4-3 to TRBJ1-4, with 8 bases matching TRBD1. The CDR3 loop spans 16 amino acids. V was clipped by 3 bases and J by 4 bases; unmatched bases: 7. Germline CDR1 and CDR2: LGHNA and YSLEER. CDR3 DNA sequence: TGCGCCAGCAGCCAGGCCGGGACAGGCTTTAATGAAAAACTGTTTTTT. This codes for CASSQAGTGFNEKLFF.

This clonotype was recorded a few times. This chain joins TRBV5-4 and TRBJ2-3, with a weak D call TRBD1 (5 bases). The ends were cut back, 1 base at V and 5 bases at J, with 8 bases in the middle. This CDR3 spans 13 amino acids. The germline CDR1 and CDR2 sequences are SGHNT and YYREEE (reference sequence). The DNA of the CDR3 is TGTGCCAGCAGCTTGCAGGGCGGAGATACGCAGTATTTT. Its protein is CASSLQGGDTQYF.

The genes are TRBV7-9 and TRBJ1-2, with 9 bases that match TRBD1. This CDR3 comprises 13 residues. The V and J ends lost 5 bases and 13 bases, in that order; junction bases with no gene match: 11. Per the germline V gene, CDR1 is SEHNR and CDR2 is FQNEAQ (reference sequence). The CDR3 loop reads CASSMTGTGTPTF. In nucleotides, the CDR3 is TGTGCCAGCAGCATGACCGGGACAGGGACCCCCACCTTC.

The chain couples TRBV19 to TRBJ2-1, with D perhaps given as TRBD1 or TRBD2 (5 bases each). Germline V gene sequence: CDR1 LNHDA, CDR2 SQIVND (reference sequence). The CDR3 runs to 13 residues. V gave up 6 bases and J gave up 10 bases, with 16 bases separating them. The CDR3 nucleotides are TGTGCCAGTAGCCGTAGGGGAGATAGGGAGCAGTTCTTC. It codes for CASSRRGDREQFF.

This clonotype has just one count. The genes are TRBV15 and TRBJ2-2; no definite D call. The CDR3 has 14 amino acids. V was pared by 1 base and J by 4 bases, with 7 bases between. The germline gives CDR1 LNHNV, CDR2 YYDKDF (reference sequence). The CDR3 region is CATSRAPPTGELFF. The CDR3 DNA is TGTGCCACCAGCAGAGCCCCACCCACCGGGGAGCTGTTTTTT.

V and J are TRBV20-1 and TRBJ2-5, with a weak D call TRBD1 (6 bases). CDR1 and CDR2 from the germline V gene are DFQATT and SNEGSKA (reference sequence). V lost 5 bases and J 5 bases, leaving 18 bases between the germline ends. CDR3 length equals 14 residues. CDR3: CSAGGLPPGETQYF. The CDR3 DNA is TGCAGTGCTGGGGGCCTCCCCCCTGGGGAGACCCAGTACTTC.

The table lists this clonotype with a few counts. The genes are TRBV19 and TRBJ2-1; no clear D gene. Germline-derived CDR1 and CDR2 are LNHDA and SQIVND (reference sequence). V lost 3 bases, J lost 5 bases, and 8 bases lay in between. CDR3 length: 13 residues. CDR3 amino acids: CASSIFSDNEQFF. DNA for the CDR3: TGTGCCAGTAGTATCTTCAGCGACAATGAGCAGTTCTTC.

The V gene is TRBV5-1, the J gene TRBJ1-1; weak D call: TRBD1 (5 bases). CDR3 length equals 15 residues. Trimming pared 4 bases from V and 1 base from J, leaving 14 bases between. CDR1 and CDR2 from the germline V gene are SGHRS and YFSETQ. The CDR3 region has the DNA TGCGCCAGCAGCCCCGGGGACCGACCGAACACTGAAGCTTTCTTT. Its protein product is CASSPGDRPNTEAFF.

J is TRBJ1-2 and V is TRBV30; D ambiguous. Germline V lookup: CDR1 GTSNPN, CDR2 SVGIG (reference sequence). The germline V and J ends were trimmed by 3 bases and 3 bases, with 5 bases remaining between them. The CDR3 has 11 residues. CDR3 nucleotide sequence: TGTGCCTGGAGGAGATACTATGGCTACACCTTC. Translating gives CAWRRYYGYTF.

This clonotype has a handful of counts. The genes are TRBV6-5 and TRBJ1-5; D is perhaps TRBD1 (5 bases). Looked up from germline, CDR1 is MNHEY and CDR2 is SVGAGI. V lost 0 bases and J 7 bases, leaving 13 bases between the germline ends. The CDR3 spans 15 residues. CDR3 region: CASSYSSGESQPQHF. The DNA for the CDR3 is TGTGCCAGCAGTTACTCGTCGGGGGAATCACAGCCCCAGCATTTT.

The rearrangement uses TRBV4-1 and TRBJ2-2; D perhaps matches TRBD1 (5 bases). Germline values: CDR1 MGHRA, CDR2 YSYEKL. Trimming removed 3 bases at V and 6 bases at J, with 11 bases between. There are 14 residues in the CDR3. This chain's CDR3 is CASSQVQGSGELFF. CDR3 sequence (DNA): TGCGCCAGCAGCCAGGTCCAGGGATCCGGGGAGCTGTTTTTT.

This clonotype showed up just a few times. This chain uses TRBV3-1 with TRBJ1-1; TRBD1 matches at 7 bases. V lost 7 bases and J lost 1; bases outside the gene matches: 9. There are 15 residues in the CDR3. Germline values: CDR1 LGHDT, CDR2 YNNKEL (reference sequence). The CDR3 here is CASNHRGRGNTEAFF. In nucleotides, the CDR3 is TGTGCCAGCAACCACAGGGGACGGGGGAACACTGAAGCTTTCTTT.

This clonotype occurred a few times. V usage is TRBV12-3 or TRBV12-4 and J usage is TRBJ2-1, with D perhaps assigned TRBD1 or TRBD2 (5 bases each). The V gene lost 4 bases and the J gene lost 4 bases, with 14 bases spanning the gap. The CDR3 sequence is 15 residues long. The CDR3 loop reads CASSSTGRGYNEQFF. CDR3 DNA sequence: TGTGCCAGCAGTTCGACGGGGCGAGGGTACAATGAGCAGTTCTTC.

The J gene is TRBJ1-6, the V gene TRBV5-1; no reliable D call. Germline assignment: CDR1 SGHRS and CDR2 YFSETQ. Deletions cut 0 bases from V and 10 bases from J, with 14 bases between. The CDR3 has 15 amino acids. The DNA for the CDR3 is TGCGCCAGCAGCTTGGCCGGGTTTGAGAGGTCACCCCTCCACTTT. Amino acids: CASSLAGFERSPLHF.

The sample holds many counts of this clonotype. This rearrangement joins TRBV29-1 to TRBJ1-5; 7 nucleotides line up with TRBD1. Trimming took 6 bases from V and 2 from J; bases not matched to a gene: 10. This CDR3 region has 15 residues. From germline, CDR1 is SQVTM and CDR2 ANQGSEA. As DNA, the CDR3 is TGCAGCGTCTCACAGGGGTTATTAGGCAATCAGCCCCAGCATTTT. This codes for CSVSQGLLGNQPQHF. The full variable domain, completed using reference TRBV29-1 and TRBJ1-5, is SAVISQKPSRDICQRGTSLTIQCQVDSQVTMMFWYRQQPGQSLTLIATANQGSEATYESGFVIDKFPISRPNLTFSTLTVSNMSPEDSSIYLCSVSQGLLGNQPQHFGDGTRLSIL.